These 18 T cell receptor beta chains were all obtained from the same sample, sequenced in a study of identical twins. TCRdb analysed the 5' RACE reads with MiXCR anew, one entry per CDR3 protein. The sample carries 700,000 to 950,000 distinct CDR3 sequences, roughly 12% recorded once. These data were also filed under a second study, of yellow fever vaccine responses in identical twins.

The specimen was PBMCs. These receptors all come from a woman aged 18-29 years in good health.

This clonotype was seen at least ten times. The V gene is TRBV12-3 or TRBV12-4, the J gene TRBJ1-2; unclear D gene. This CDR3 spans 14 amino acids. The V and J ends lost 3 bases and 6 bases respectively, with 14 bases between them. The CDR3 loop reads CASSFSSVRHGYTF. CDR3 sequence (DNA): TGTGCCAGCAGTTTTTCTTCGGTCCGCCATGGCTACACCTTC.

This clonotype was picked up a small number of times. The V call is TRBV28, the J call TRBJ2-3; TRBD2 aligns across 10 bases. Trimming cost V 5 bases and J 2 bases; bases outside gene matches: 7. The CDR3 runs 16 residues. Germline V CDR1 and CDR2: MDHEN, SYDVKM. The CDR3 loop reads CASSRKRGGFTDTQYF. CDR3 bases: TGTGCCAGCAGTCGAAAGCGGGGGGGATTCACAGATACGCAGTATTTT.

This clonotype was picked up a small number of times. V usage is TRBV10-3 and J usage is TRBJ2-2; TRBD2 matches 7 bases. From germline, CDR1 is ENHRY and CDR2 SYGVKD. The CDR3 sequence is 15 residues long. Trimming cost V 0 bases and J 8 bases; bases outside gene matches: 6. CDR3 coding DNA: TGTGCCATCAGTGAGTCGCCTAGCGGAGATGGGGAGCTGTTTTTT. Amino acid sequence: CAISESPSGDGELFF.

This clonotype has a handful of counts. This chain's CDR3 is CASSRVGSSNQPQHF. The CDR3 DNA follows: TGTGCCAGCAGTCGAGTAGGCAGTAGCAATCAGCCCCAGCATTTT. J is TRBJ1-5 and V is TRBV27; D gene uncertain. This CDR3 spans 15 amino acids. Germline CDR1 MNHEY, CDR2 SMNVEV (reference sequence). V was trimmed by 5 bases and J by 0 bases, leaving 11 bases between them.

This chain uses TRBV20-1 with TRBJ2-7; D is tentatively TRBD1 or TRBD2 (5 bases each). Per germline, CDR1 DFQATT and CDR2 SNEGSKA (reference sequence). V gave up 0 bases and J gave up 3 bases, with 18 bases separating them. The CDR3 consists of 16 residues. The CDR3 sequence is CSARDDSLVAFYEQYF. The CDR3 region has the DNA TGCAGTGCTAGAGATGACAGTCTTGTAGCGTTCTACGAGCAGTACTTC.

This clonotype was recorded many times. This chain joins TRBV12-3 or TRBV12-4 and TRBJ1-5; D unclear. The CDR3 has 13 amino acids. V was pared by 6 bases and J by 7 bases, with 13 bases between. CDR3 in amino acids: CASSFARSQPQHF. CDR3 DNA: TGTGCCAGCAGCTTCGCCAGGTCCCAGCCCCAGCATTTT.

V and J are TRBV7-8 and TRBJ1-1, with D hard to call. CDR1 and CDR2 (germline): SGHVS, FQNEAQ. V shed 5 bases and J shed 7 bases, with 11 bases lying between them. The CDR3 loop spans 12 amino acids. The CDR3 sequence is CASSDGLYEAFF. As DNA, the CDR3 is TGTGCCAGCAGCGATGGACTATATGAAGCTTTCTTT.

Ten or more counts support this clonotype. The gene calls are TRBV24-1 and TRBJ2-1, with D perhaps matching TRBD2 (5 bases). The V gene lost 5 bases and the J gene lost 6 bases, with 10 bases spanning the gap. The CDR3 is 13 amino acids. CDR1 and CDR2 (germline): KGHDR, SFDVKD. The CDR3, as DNA: TGTGCCACCAGTGCGGGGTTTGTCAATGAGCAGTTCTTC. Protein product: CATSAGFVNEQFF.

The table lists this clonotype with a few counts. The genes are TRBV20-1 and TRBJ2-7, with 11 bases identical to TRBD1. V shed 4 bases and J 12 bases; nucleotides not matched to a gene: 11. The CDR3 extends over 13 amino acids. The germline CDR1 and CDR2 sequences are DFQATT and SNEGSKA (reference sequence). The CDR3: CSATGQGASLVYF. The CDR3 nucleotides read TGCAGTGCTACCGGACAGGGGGCTAGTCTGGTGTACTTC.

The chain links TRBV5-5 to TRBJ2-1, with D possibly matching TRBD2 (5 bases). Germline CDR1 reads SGHKS; CDR2 reads YYEKEE (reference sequence). The CDR3 contains 15 residues. The V gene lost 0 bases and the J gene lost 3 bases, with 10 bases spanning the gap. This CDR3 is CASSLERASYNEQFF. CDR3 DNA: TGTGCCAGCAGCTTGGAGAGGGCTAGCTACAATGAGCAGTTCTTC.

The sample holds a few counts of this clonotype. The V call is TRBV25-1, the J call TRBJ2-3; D remains unclear. V lost 11 bases to trimming and J lost 4 bases, with 13 bases between them. The CDR3 has 12 amino acids. Germline V gives CDR1 MGHDK, CDR2 SYGVNS. The CDR3 DNA follows: TGTGCCCAACCCCACCTCCCAGATACGCAGTATTTT. Translating gives CAQPHLPDTQYF.

This clonotype was counted a few times. The gene calls are TRBV15 and TRBJ1-2; perhaps TRBD1 as D (5 bases). Germline values: CDR1 LNHNV, CDR2 YYDKDF (reference sequence). The CDR3 runs to 15 residues. V lost 5 bases and J 0 bases, leaving 13 bases between the germline ends. CDR3 nucleotides: TGTGCCACCAGCGATCAGGGAAAAGCTAACTATGGCTACACCTTC. This encodes CATSDQGKANYGYTF.

The chain recombines TRBV29-1 with TRBJ2-5; D is ambiguous. The CDR3 has 13 amino acids. V gave up 4 bases and J gave up 2 bases, with 11 bases separating them. Germline V CDR1 and CDR2: SQVTM, ANQGSEA. The chain's CDR3 is CSVGGQPQETQYF. DNA of the CDR3: TGCAGCGTTGGGGGTCAACCTCAAGAGACCCAGTACTTC.

This sequence joins TRBV25-1 and TRBJ2-3; TRBD2 aligns across 7 bases. The CDR3 runs 17 residues. With V trimmed by 3 bases and J by 6 bases, 15 bases remained unmatched. Germline-derived CDR1 and CDR2 are MGHDK and SYGVNS. CDR3 DNA sequence: TGTGCCAGCAGTGACGTCCGACTAGCCAAGTATTCGGATACGCAGTATTTT. This sequence encodes CASSDVRLAKYSDTQYF.

The chain is built from TRBV4-1 and TRBJ2-5, with TRBD2 identical over 7 bases. This CDR3 has 16 residues. After removal of 6 bases from V and 3 bases from J, the junction contained 13 bases not matched to a gene. CDR1 is MGHRA, CDR2 YSYEKL, per germline. The CDR3 nucleotides read TGCGCCAGCAGACTCTGGGGGGGGGGAGAGAAAGAGACCCAGTACTTC. Protein product: CASRLWGGGEKETQYF.

This clonotype was detected ten times or more. The chain joins TRBV5-1 to TRBJ2-4; 7 nucleotides match TRBD1. J was trimmed by 2 bases and V by 2 bases; bases with no gene match: 4. Germline V gene data show CDR1 as SGHRS and CDR2 as YFSETQ. The CDR3 contains 15 residues. The CDR3 is CASSFAQGSKNIQYF. The CDR3 bases are TGCGCCAGCAGCTTCGCACAGGGGTCCAAAAACATTCAGTACTTC.

Only a few counts were recorded for this clonotype. This sequence joins TRBV28 and TRBJ2-2; D perhaps matches TRBD2 (5 bases). This CDR3 spans 15 amino acids. Trimming pared 8 bases from V and 0 bases from J, leaving 13 bases between. CDR1 is MDHEN, CDR2 SYDVKM, per germline. CDR3 in DNA: TGTGCCAGCTCCCCTAGCATCTCGAACACCGGGGAGCTGTTTTTT. The encoded protein is CASSPSISNTGELFF.

The V call is TRBV5-1, the J call TRBJ2-3; 11 bases agree with TRBD2. The V gene end was trimmed by 1 base and the J gene end by 0 bases; junction bases not matched to a gene: 1. The CDR3 totals 16 residues. The germline gives CDR1 SGHRS, CDR2 YFSETQ. The CDR3 DNA follows: TGCGCCAGCAGCTTGACTAGCGGGGGAAGCACAGATACGCAGTATTTT. Its protein product is CASSLTSGGSTDTQYF.